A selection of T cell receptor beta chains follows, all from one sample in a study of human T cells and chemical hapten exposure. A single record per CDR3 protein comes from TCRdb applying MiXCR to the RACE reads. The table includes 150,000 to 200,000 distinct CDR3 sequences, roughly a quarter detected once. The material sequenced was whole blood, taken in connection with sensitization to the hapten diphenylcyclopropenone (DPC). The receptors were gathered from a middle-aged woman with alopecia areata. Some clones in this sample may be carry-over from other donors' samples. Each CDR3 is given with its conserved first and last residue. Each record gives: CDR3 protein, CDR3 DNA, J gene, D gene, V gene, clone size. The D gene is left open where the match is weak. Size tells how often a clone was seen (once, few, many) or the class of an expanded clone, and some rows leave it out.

CSASRLAGTSGGEQYF,TGCAGTGCTAGCAGACTAGCGGGAACCTCAGGGGGCGAGCAGTACTTC,TRBJ2-7,TRBD2,TRBV20-1,-
CASSFRQGSTQYF,TGTGCCAGCAGTTTTCGCCAGGGAAGTACGCAGTATTTT,TRBJ2-3,-,TRBV6-5,many
CASSLDRVDGYTF,TGCGCCAGCAGCTTGGACAGGGTTGACGGCTACACCTTC,TRBJ1-2,-,TRBV5-1,-
CSVDGLAGADEQFF,TGCAGCGTTGATGGTCTAGCGGGAGCCGATGAGCAGTTCTTC,TRBJ2-1,TRBD2,TRBV29-1,-
CASSVARDTDTQYF,TGTGCCAGCAGCGTAGCACGGGACACAGATACGCAGTATTTT,TRBJ2-3,-,TRBV9,-
CSARGQGGETQYF,TGCAGTGCTAGAGGGCAGGGCGGAGAGACCCAGTACTTC,TRBJ2-5,-,TRBV20-1,-
CASSPHGLGHHEQFF,TGTGCCAGCAGTCCCCACGGACTAGGTCACCATGAGCAGTTCTTC,TRBJ2-1,TRBD2,TRBV6-6,-
CASRAPGTTQYF,TGTGCCAGCAGAGCCCCCGGGACTACGCAGTATTTT,TRBJ2-3,-,TRBV6-1,-
CAISESIESAYGYTF,TGTGCCATCAGTGAGTCGATAGAGTCCGCGTATGGCTACACCTTC,TRBJ1-2,-,TRBV10-3,-
CTLTPGTSGYEQYF,TGCACCTTAACACCCGGGACTAGCGGGTACGAGCAGTACTTC,TRBJ2-7,TRBD2,TRBV29-1,few
CASSLWTASAGELFF,TGTGCCAGCAGTTTATGGACAGCGTCGGCCGGGGAGCTGTTTTTT,TRBJ2-2,-,TRBV28,-
CASSLETPRRGYTF,TGTGCCAGCAGCTTAGAGACACCAAGGAGGGGCTACACCTTC,TRBJ1-2,-,TRBV7-8,-
CASSIPDRVRRTDTQYF,TGTGCCAGTAGTATCCCCGACAGGGTTCGTCGAACAGATACGCAGTATTTT,TRBJ2-3,TRBD1,TRBV19,-
CASSLLVLTF,TGTGCCAGCAGCTTACTCGTCCTGACTTTC,TRBJ2-6,-,TRBV7-9,-
CASTIEYQPQHF,TGTGCCAGCACCATAGAGTATCAGCCCCAGCATTTT,TRBJ1-5,-,TRBV28,-
CASSQAGTSGLDTQYF,TGCGCCAGCAGCCAAGCTGGGACTAGCGGGCTAGATACGCAGTATTTT,TRBJ2-3,TRBD2,TRBV4-3,-
CSVEQPGRPGTQYF,TGCAGCGTTGAACAGCCGGGGAGACCGGGTACGCAGTATTTT,TRBJ2-3,-,TRBV29-1,-
CASSQDPGDHNSPLHF,TGTGCCAGCAGCCAAGACCCAGGGGACCATAATTCACCCCTCCACTTT,TRBJ1-6,-,TRBV4-2,-
CAIGQTSGRTDTQYF,TGTGCCATCGGACAAACTAGCGGGAGAACAGATACGCAGTATTTT,TRBJ2-3,TRBD2,TRBV10-3,few
CASSQDEGALYEQYF,TGCGCCAGCAGCCAAGATGAGGGGGCCCTCTACGAGCAGTACTTC,TRBJ2-7,TRBD1,TRBV4-3,few
CSVLGQESSYEQYF,TGCAGCGTCCTGGGACAGGAGAGCTCCTACGAGCAGTACTTC,TRBJ2-7,TRBD1,TRBV29-1,few
CASSQERTSRHYNEQFF,TGCGCCAGCAGCCAAGAAAGGACTAGCAGACATTACAATGAGCAGTTCTTC,TRBJ2-1,TRBD2,TRBV4-1,-
CSAMGQFF,TGCAGTGCTATGGGTCAGTTCTTC,TRBJ2-1,-,TRBV20-1,few
CATGQGRNYGYTF,TGTGCCACAGGACAGGGTCGAAACTATGGCTACACCTTC,TRBJ1-2,TRBD1,TRBV6-5,-
CATSRAPGEQFF,TGTGCCACCAGCAGAGCACCTGGTGAACAGTTCTTC,TRBJ2-1,-,TRBV15,-
CASSRGGTDYGYTF,TGTGCCAGCAGCCGGGGGGGGACAGACTATGGCTACACCTTC,TRBJ1-2,TRBD1,TRBV28,-